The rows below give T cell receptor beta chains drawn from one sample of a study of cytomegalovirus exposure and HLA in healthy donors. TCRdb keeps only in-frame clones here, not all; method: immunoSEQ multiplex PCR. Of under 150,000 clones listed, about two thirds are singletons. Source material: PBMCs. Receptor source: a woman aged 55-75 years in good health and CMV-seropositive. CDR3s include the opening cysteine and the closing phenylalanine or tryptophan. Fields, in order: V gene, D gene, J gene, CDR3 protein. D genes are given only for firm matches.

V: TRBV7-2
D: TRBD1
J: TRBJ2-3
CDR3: CASSFRQGGEDTQYF

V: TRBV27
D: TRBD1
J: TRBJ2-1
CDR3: CASRRTGGIEQFF

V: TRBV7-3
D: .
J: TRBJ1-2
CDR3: CASSLNRDEGYTF

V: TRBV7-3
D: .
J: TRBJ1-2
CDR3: CASSPHRDHYGYTF

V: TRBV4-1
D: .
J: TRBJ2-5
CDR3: CASSLTGGQETQYF

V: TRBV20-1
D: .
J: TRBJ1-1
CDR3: CSATGAEAFF

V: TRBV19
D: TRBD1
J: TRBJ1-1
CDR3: CASSIVGTGNPEAFF

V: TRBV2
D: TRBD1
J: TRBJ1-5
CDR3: CASRTGGGRFGNQPQHF

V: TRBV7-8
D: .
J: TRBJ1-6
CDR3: CASSFVSGHSPLHF

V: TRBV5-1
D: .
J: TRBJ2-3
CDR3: CASSLPQGHTDTQYF

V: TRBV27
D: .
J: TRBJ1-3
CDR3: CASSPKVVAAGNTIYF

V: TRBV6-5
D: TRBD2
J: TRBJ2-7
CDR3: CASSYNRASGGYEQYF

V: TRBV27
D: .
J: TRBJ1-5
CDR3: CASSFEVGQPQHF

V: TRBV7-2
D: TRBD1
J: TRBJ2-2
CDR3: CASSLDRDTGELFF

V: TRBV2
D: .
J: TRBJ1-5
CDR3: CASSRRGNQPQHF

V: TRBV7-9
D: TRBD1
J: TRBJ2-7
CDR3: CASRSWGDRSSDEQYF

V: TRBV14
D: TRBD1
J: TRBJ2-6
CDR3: CASSQDEGASGANVLTF

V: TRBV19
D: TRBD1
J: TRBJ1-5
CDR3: CASTPTGVNQPQHF

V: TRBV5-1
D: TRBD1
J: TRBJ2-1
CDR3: CASKWTGNYNEQFF

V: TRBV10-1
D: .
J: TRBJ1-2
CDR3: CASSEAPQGSPGGYTF

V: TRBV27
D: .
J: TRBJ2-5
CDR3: CASSFDSTQETQYF

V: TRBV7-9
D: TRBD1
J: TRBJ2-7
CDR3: CASSLVPGQGDEQYF

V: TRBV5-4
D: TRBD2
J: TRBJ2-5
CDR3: CASRFSGGAWETQYF

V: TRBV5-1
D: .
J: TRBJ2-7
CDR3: CASSLAYLQGQQYF

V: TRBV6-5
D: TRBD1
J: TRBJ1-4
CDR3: CASSYSDRVGEKLFF

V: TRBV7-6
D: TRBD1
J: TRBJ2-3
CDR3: CASSYRDRVQDTQYF

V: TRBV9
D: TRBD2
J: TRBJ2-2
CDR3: CASSVELAGITGELFF

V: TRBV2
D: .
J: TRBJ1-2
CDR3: CASWGGQLYGYTF

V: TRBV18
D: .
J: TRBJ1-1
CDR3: CASSLVGGTEAFF

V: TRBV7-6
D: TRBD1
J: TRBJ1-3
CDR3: CASSSGQLSGNTIYF

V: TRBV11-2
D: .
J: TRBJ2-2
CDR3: CASSLAFQTAGELFF

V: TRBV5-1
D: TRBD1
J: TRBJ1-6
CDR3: CASSLGQGTSPLHF

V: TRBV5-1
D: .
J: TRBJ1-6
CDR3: CASSSSDSGRPYNSPLHF

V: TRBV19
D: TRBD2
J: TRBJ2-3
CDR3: CASSMGSGLADTQYF

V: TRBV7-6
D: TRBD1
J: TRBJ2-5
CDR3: CASSPHWDRQETQYF

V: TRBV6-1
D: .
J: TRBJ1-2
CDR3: CASKIQDNYGYTF

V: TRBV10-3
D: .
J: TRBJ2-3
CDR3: CAITRGSTDTQYF

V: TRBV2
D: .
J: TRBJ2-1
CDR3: CASSEGTASYNEQFF

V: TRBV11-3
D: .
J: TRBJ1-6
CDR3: CASSPGARDSPLHF

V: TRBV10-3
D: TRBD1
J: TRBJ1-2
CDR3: CAISERDSTFYGYTF

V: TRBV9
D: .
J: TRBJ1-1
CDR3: CASSVVPITTEAFF

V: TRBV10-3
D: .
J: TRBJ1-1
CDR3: CAISGGGQGPLTEAFF

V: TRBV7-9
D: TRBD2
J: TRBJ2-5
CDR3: CASSLTSGGFRETQYF

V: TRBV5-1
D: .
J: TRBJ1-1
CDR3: CASSINRAGTEAFF

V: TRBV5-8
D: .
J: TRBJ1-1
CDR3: CASSAMSVGARAFF

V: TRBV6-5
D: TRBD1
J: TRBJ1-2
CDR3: CASSYYATGGSSGYTF

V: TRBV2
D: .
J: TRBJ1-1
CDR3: CASGGTEAFF

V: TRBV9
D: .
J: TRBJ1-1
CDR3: CASSGGVQGLNTEAFF